The 15 T cell receptor beta chains below all came from one sample that was sequenced in a study of T cell responses to AZD1222 COVID-19 vaccine. TCRdb's table, derived via immunoSEQ multiplex PCR, lists solely in-frame clones and lacks some. Of about 150,000 clones listed, 90% to 95% are singletons. Specimen: peripheral blood, collected 28 days after the second AZD1222 dose. The receptors here all came from an adult who received the AZD1222 COVID-19 vaccine.

The V call is TRBV11-2, the J call TRBJ1-3; maybe TRBD1 (5 bases). The germline gives CDR1 SGHAT, CDR2 FQNNGV. V shed 5 bases and J shed 3 bases, with 17 bases lying between them. The CDR3 totals 16 residues. CDR3 nucleotide sequence: TGTGCCAGCAGCGGAAGCAGGGATATCGGTGGAAACACCATATATTTT. Translated, it gives CASSGSRDIGGNTIYF.

The gene calls are TRBV6-2 or TRBV6-3 and TRBJ1-2, with a weak D call TRBD1 (5 bases). V was clipped by 2 bases and J by 7 bases, with 8 bases between them. The V gene's germline CDR1 is MNHEY and CDR2 SVGEGT. CDR3 length equals 12 residues. For the CDR3, the DNA is TGTGCCAGCAGTTACGTGGGGACTGGCTACACCTTC. Encoded protein: CASSYVGTGYTF.

The chain joins TRBV10-2 to TRBJ1-1; 9 bases map to TRBD1. J gave up 5 bases and V 8 bases, and 12 bases lay outside the gene matches. The germline V gene has CDR1 WSHSY and CDR2 SAAADI. The CDR3 loop spans 15 amino acids. CDR3 sequence reads: CASQTGTGPVTEAFF. The CDR3 bases are TGCGCCAGCCAAACCGGGACAGGGCCGGTTACTGAAGCTTTCTTT.

CDR3 in DNA: TGTGCCAGCAGTTGGGGGGCGGCTAATGAAAAACTGTTTTTT. Translating it yields CASSWGAANEKLFF. This chain uses TRBV28 with TRBJ1-4; maybe TRBD1 (6 bases). CDR1 and CDR2 from the germline V gene are MDHEN and SYDVKM. The CDR3 extends over 14 amino acids. Trimming stripped 4 bases from V and 3 bases from J, with 9 bases between.

This clone was seen only a few times. Here the CDR3 DNA reads TGTGCCAGCAGCCAGACTAGTTCCTACGAGCAGTACTTC. Protein product: CASSQTSSYEQYF. V usage is TRBV7-2 and J usage is TRBJ2-7; the D gene is possibly TRBD2 (6 bases). The V gene lost 5 bases and the J gene lost 1 base, with 9 bases spanning the gap. The germline gives CDR1 SGHTA, CDR2 FQGNSA. The CDR3 is 13 amino acids.

The CDR3 sequence: CASSTPPRLAGAVDTQYF. The CDR3 DNA reads as TGTGCCAGTAGTACCCCCCCTAGACTAGCGGGAGCGGTAGATACGCAGTATTTT. This chain connects TRBV19 to TRBJ2-3; 12 bases fit TRBD2. Germline CDR1 LNHDA, CDR2 SQIVND (reference sequence). This CDR3 region has 18 residues. V dropped 4 bases and J dropped 5; count of bases not matched to a gene: 13.

V and J are TRBV5-1 and TRBJ1-1, with a possible D match to TRBD1 (6 bases). CDR3 length: 13 amino acids. Germline V gene lookup returns CDR1 SGHRS and CDR2 YFSETQ. Trimming removed 6 bases from V and 3 bases from J, with 12 bases in between. The CDR3 bases are TGCGCCAGCAAGGAGTGGACAGACACTGAAGCTTTCTTT. Its protein is CASKEWTDTEAFF.

This clone was counted only a few times. The chain combines TRBV7-9 with TRBJ2-1; unclear D gene. The V and J ends lost 8 bases and 2 bases respectively, with 19 bases between them. Looked up from germline, CDR1 is SEHNR and CDR2 is FQNEAQ (reference sequence). The CDR3 length is 16 residues. The CDR3 sequence is CASEKQITVTYNEQFF. As DNA, the CDR3 is TGTGCCAGCGAGAAGCAGATTACAGTCACCTACAATGAGCAGTTCTTC.

This chain joins TRBV28 and TRBJ2-1; no reliable D call. The CDR3 runs 15 residues. Germline CDR1 reads MDHEN; CDR2 reads SYDVKM. The V gene lost 7 bases and the J gene lost 0 bases, with 13 bases spanning the gap. The CDR3: CASNDPRLSYNEQFF. The CDR3 nucleotides are TGTGCCAGCAATGACCCCCGCCTCTCCTACAATGAGCAGTTCTTC. Full variable domain (outside the CDR3, taken from reference TRBV28 and TRBJ2-1): DVKVTQSSRYLVKRTGEKVFLECVQDMDHENMFWYRQDPGLGLRLIYFSYDVKMKEKGDIPEGYSVSREKKERFSLILESASTNQTSMYLCASNDPRLSYNEQFFGPGTRLTVL.

The J gene is TRBJ2-2, the V gene TRBV7-2; the match to TRBD2 covers 7 bases. CDR1 and CDR2 from the germline V gene are SGHTA and FQGNSA. V trimming: 1 base; J trimming: 0 bases; junction bases outside the gene matches: 8. The CDR3 length is 18 residues. CDR3 DNA sequence: TGTGCCAGCAGCTTAGAATCCCGGGGGGTATCGAACACCGGGGAGCTGTTTTTT. This translates into CASSLESRGVSNTGELFF.

This sequence joins TRBV12-5 and TRBJ1-1; no definite D call. Germline CDR1 reads LGHNT; CDR2 reads FRNRAP. Trimming left V 1 base short and J 1 base short, with 10 bases between. This CDR3 spans 15 amino acids. CDR3 sequence: CASGLDLEWNTEAFF. The CDR3 DNA is TGTGCTAGTGGTTTGGACCTTGAGTGGAACACTGAAGCTTTCTTT.

The V call is TRBV28, the J call TRBJ2-7, with D maybe TRBD1 (7 bases). This CDR3 region has 15 residues. V was clipped by 8 bases and J by 5 bases, with 22 bases between them. CDR1 is MDHEN and CDR2 is SYDVKM in the germline V gene. CDR3 protein: CASAREVTGRHEQYF. CDR3 DNA: TGTGCCAGCGCTAGGGAGGTGACAGGGCGGCACGAGCAGTACTTC.

The CDR3 sequence is CAWKKGEQFF. CDR3 bases: TGTGCCTGGAAAAAGGGGGAGCAGTTCTTC. This chain links TRBV30 with TRBJ2-1; D is perhaps TRBD1 (5 bases). Germline V gene data show CDR1 as GTSNPN and CDR2 as SVGIG (reference sequence). This CDR3 has 10 amino acids. Trimming removed 4 bases at V and 10 bases at J, with 8 bases between. Full variable domain (remainder filled in from reference TRBV30 and TRBJ2-1): SQTIHQWPATLVQPVGSPLSLECTVEGTSNPNLYWYRQAAGRGLQLLFYSVGIGQISSEVPQNLSASRPQDRQFILSSKKLLLSDSGFYLCAWKKGEQFFGPGTRLTVL.

The chain has TRBV19 and TRBJ2-7; 7 bases map to TRBD1. The germline CDR1 and CDR2 sequences are LNHDA and SQIVND (reference sequence). The ends lost 7 bases at V and 5 bases at J; junction bases unmatched: 11. The CDR3 length is 14 residues. CDR3 protein: CASTLDRDSNEQYF. The CDR3 DNA reads as TGTGCCAGTACCCTAGACAGGGATTCCAACGAGCAGTACTTC.

This clone was seen a single time. The V gene is TRBV11-2, the J gene TRBJ2-7; the D gene is possibly TRBD2 (7 bases). From germline, CDR1 is SGHAT and CDR2 FQNNGV. This CDR3 has 15 residues. Trimming cost V 1 base and J 2 bases, with 12 bases left between them. CDR3 region: CASSLAQRDTYEQYF. The CDR3 DNA is TGTGCCAGCAGCTTAGCTCAGCGGGACACCTACGAGCAGTACTTC. The full variable domain, its missing parts supplied by reference TRBV11-2 and TRBJ2-7, is EAGVAQSPRYKIIEKRQSVAFWCNPISGHATLYWYQQILGQGPKLLIQFQNNGVVDDSQLPKDRFSAERLKGVDSTLKIQPAKLEDSAVYLCASSLAQRDTYEQYFGPGTRLTVT.